A single sample is the source of the 31 T cell receptor beta chains below, sequenced in a study of a mutant IDH1 vaccine in newly diagnosed glioma. TCRdb's table, derived via immunoSEQ multiplex PCR, lists solely in-frame clones and lacks some. The data contain 60,000 to 75,000 clones, over 70% of them singletons. Sample time point: baseline, week 1 (first vaccination visit). The treatment was: pre-vaccination baseline after standard-of-care therapy. The source was peripheral blood mononuclear cells (PBMCs), collected from a glioma patient treated with radiotherapy, temozolomide or both. The receptors here all came from a woman under 30 with glioma. Some clones in this sample may be carry-over from other donors' samples.

The chain has TRBV7-9 and TRBJ2-7; 8 nucleotides match TRBD2. From germline, CDR1 is SEHNR and CDR2 FQNEAQ (reference sequence). The ends lost 5 bases at V and 3 bases at J; junction bases unmatched: 9. This CDR3 comprises 15 residues. CDR3 in DNA: TGTGCCAGCAGCCCCCCGGGGGGGGAGGACTACGAGCAGTACTTC. Protein product: CASSPPGGEDYEQYF.

This clone was counted between two and nine times. The chain joins TRBV6-5 to TRBJ2-7, with D perhaps matching TRBD1 (6 bases). The CDR3 is 16 residues long. Germline lookup yields CDR1 MNHEY and CDR2 SVGAGI. Trimming took 0 bases from V and 2 from J, leaving 14 bases between them. This chain's CDR3 is CASSYSRGGYTYEQYF. CDR3 in DNA: TGTGCCAGCAGTTACTCGAGAGGGGGTTATACCTACGAGCAGTACTTC.

This clone was observed once. The chain has TRBV18 and TRBJ2-2; no firm D call. The V end was cut by 3 bases, the J end by 5 bases, with 1 base between. The length of the CDR3 is 11 residues. Germline assignment: CDR1 KGHSH and CDR2 LQKENI. Written as DNA, the CDR3 is TGTGCCAGCTCACCGACCGGGGAGCTGTTTTTT. It translates to CASSPTGELFF.

The sample holds a few counts of this clone. The chain has TRBV9 and TRBJ1-1, with 8 nucleotides matching TRBD1. The CDR3 has 14 amino acids. V shed 4 bases and J 1 base; nucleotides not matched to a gene: 3. The germline V gene encodes CDR1 SGDLS and CDR2 YYNGEE. The DNA of the CDR3 is TGTGCCAGCAGCTCGCAGGGGGCGAACACTGAAGCTTTCTTT. This codes for CASSSQGANTEAFF. The variable domain in full, completed from reference TRBV9 and TRBJ1-1, reads DSGVTQTPKHLITATGQRVTLRCSPRSGDLSVYWYQQSLDQGLQFLIQYYNGEERAKGNILERFSAQQFPDLHSELNLSSLELGDSALYFCASSSQGANTEAFFGQGTRLTVV.

The chain combines TRBV30 with TRBJ2-7; TRBD1 is a possible D gene (5 bases). The CDR3 is 12 amino acids. The V end was cut by 1 base, the J end by 5 bases, with 9 bases between. Germline CDR1 and CDR2: GTSNPN and SVGIG (reference sequence). CDR3 sequence (DNA): TGTGCCTGGAGTGGGTCAGGGCACGAGCAGTACTTC. Encoded protein: CAWSGSGHEQYF.

The J gene is TRBJ1-6, the V gene TRBV30; tentatively, D is TRBD1 (6 bases). This CDR3 has 13 residues. The V gene lost 7 bases and the J gene lost 4 bases, with 11 bases spanning the gap. CDR1 and CDR2 from the germline V gene are GTSNPN and SVGIG (reference sequence). The CDR3, as DNA: TGTGCCTTCACAGGGAGGTATAATTCACCCCTCCACTTT. It translates to CAFTGRYNSPLHF. The full variable domain, completed using reference TRBV30 and TRBJ1-6, is SQTIHQWPATLVQPVGSPLSLECTVEGTSNPNLYWYRQAAGRGLQLLFYSVGIGQISSEVPQNLSASRPQDRQFILSSKKLLLSDSGFYLCAFTGRYNSPLHFGNGTRLTVT.

V gene TRBV7-2 combines with J gene TRBJ2-7; TRBD2 matches 9 bases. Germline V gene sequence: CDR1 SGHTA, CDR2 FQGNSA. The ends lost 7 bases at V and 7 bases at J; junction bases unmatched: 23. The CDR3 covers 18 residues. The CDR3 reads CASTPTSGAGGPPMEQYF. The DNA for the CDR3 is TGTGCCAGCACCCCAACCTCTGGAGCGGGGGGCCCCCCCATGGAGCAGTACTTC.

The rearrangement uses TRBV29-1 and TRBJ1-5; D gene unclear. V lost 6 bases to trimming and J lost 0 bases, with 9 bases between them. This CDR3 region has 13 residues. Per the germline V gene, CDR1 is SQVTM and CDR2 is ANQGSEA. The CDR3 reads CSVSDNSNQPQHF. CDR3 nucleotide sequence: TGCAGCGTGAGTGATAATAGCAATCAGCCCCAGCATTTT.

The chain carries TRBV5-1 and TRBJ2-7; TRBD2 might be the D (6 bases). The CDR3 loop spans 13 amino acids. V dropped 0 bases and J dropped 6 bases, with 10 bases sitting between them. The germline CDR1 and CDR2 sequences are SGHRS and YFSETQ. This CDR3 reads CASSLGGGGEQYF. The CDR3 DNA sequence: TGCGCCAGCAGCTTGGGTGGGGGAGGCGAGCAGTACTTC.

This clone appeared a single time. The chain has TRBV5-4 and TRBJ2-4; 12 bases align to TRBD2. Germline trimming cut 4 bases from V and 0 bases from J; bases unmatched to any gene: 5. Germline V CDR1 and CDR2: SGHNT, YYREEE (reference sequence). The CDR3 has 17 residues. The CDR3 DNA reads TGTGCCAGCAGCAGGACTAGCGGGACTTTAGCCAAAAACATTCAGTACTTC. As protein: CASSRTSGTLAKNIQYF.

The chain uses TRBV9 and TRBJ1-1; maybe TRBD1 (5 bases). The CDR3 is made up of 15 amino acids. V was shortened by 0 bases and J by 7 bases, with 16 bases between the two germline ends. Germline CDR1 reads SGDLS; CDR2 reads YYNGEE. This chain's CDR3 is CASSVDGWGEGEAFF. The CDR3 coding sequence is TGTGCCAGCAGCGTAGACGGGTGGGGGGAAGGTGAAGCTTTCTTT.

This clone was seen more than once but under ten times. The chain recombines TRBV13 with TRBJ1-2, with no clear D. Germline CDR1 PRHDT, CDR2 FYEKMQ (reference sequence). The CDR3 runs 13 residues. The V end lost 4 bases, the J end lost 8 bases, and 14 bases lay between the germline ends. DNA of the CDR3: TGTGCCAGCAGCTCCTTAGTAGGCGAGGGCTACACCTTC. This codes for CASSSLVGEGYTF.

The chain recombines TRBV14 with TRBJ2-1; D is ambiguous. This CDR3 contains 15 residues. Germline V lookup: CDR1 SGHDN, CDR2 FVKESK. V lost 0 bases and J lost 0, with 6 bases in between. The CDR3 sequence is CASSQDSLSYNEQFF. CDR3 DNA: TGTGCCAGCAGCCAAGACTCGCTCTCCTACAATGAGCAGTTCTTC.

The gene calls are TRBV16 and TRBJ2-7; D uncertain. Trimming stripped 3 bases from V and 3 bases from J, with 15 bases between. The CDR3 runs to 15 residues. The germline V gene has CDR1 KGHSY and CDR2 FQNENV. The CDR3 sequence: CASSHPPQANYEQYF. The CDR3 coding sequence is TGTGCCAGCAGCCACCCGCCCCAGGCGAACTACGAGCAGTACTTC. Using reference TRBV16 and TRBJ2-7 for the parts outside the CDR3, the full variable domain is GEEVAQTPKHLVRGEGQKAKLYCAPIKGHSYVFWYQQVLKNEFKFLISFQNENVFDETGMPKERFSAKCLPNSPCSLEIQATKLEDSAVYFCASSHPPQANYEQYFGPGTRLTVT.

The chain combines TRBV4-1 with TRBJ2-7; TRBD2 agrees at 12 bases. Germline lookup yields CDR1 MGHRA and CDR2 YSYEKL. This CDR3 has 15 residues. V was clipped by 2 bases and J by 7 bases; unmatched bases: 6. The chain's CDR3 is CASSQLAGGPREQYF. The CDR3 DNA reads as TGCGCCAGCAGCCAACTAGCGGGGGGGCCGCGAGAGCAGTACTTC.

The J gene is TRBJ1-3, the V gene TRBV7-2; the match to TRBD1 covers 10 bases. Germline CDR1 SGHTA, CDR2 FQGNSA. This CDR3 is 13 amino acids long. J lost 7 bases, V lost 5 bases, and 2 bases had no gene match. The DNA for the CDR3 is TGTGCCAGCAGCGAGGGACAGGGGAACACCATATATTTT. This sequence encodes CASSEGQGNTIYF.

The chain uses TRBV5-1 and TRBJ2-2; D uncertain. The CDR3 spans 13 residues. Germline V gene sequence: CDR1 SGHRS, CDR2 YFSETQ. Trimming took 5 bases from V and 8 from J, leaving 13 bases between them. The CDR3 DNA reads TGCGCCAGCAGGCCGATGCCCTCAGGGGAGCTGTTTTTT. It yields the protein CASRPMPSGELFF.

This clone was observed a few times. J is TRBJ1-1 and V is TRBV27; maybe TRBD1 (5 bases). CDR1 is MNHEY and CDR2 is SMNVEV in the germline V gene (reference sequence). Trimming stripped 6 bases from V and 1 base from J, with 9 bases between. This CDR3 has 13 residues. CDR3 protein: CASRGGGNTEAFF. CDR3 nucleotides: TGTGCCAGCAGGGGGGGAGGGAACACTGAAGCTTTCTTT.

This clone was picked up one time. V is TRBV6-5 and J is TRBJ1-1; D not resolved. CDR3 length: 12 residues. Trimming shortened V by 8 bases and J by 5 bases, and 12 bases separated the two germline ends. Germline-derived CDR1 and CDR2 are MNHEY and SVGAGI. Here the CDR3 reads CASRLGGTEAFF. The CDR3, as DNA: TGTGCCAGCCGTTTGGGAGGGACTGAAGCTTTCTTT.

This clone was seen only once. This chain connects TRBV19 to TRBJ1-1; 10 bases are a match to TRBD1. CDR1 LNHDA and CDR2 SQIVND come from the germline V gene (reference sequence). Germline trimming cut 6 bases from V and 3 bases from J; bases unmatched to any gene: 10. CDR3 size: 16 residues. The CDR3 region is CASRWGTGVGDTEAFF. The CDR3, as DNA: TGTGCCAGTAGATGGGGGACAGGGGTCGGAGACACTGAAGCTTTCTTT.

The CDR3 DNA is TGTGCCAGTGACAGAGAAGGGAGCAATCAGCCCCAGCATTTT. It specifies CASDREGSNQPQHF. The chain recombines TRBV19 with TRBJ1-5; perhaps TRBD1 as D (5 bases). In germline, CDR1 is LNHDA, CDR2 SQIVND (reference sequence). Trimming took 8 bases from V and 1 from J, leaving 12 bases between them. CDR3 length: 14 amino acids.

The CDR3 loop is CASRVALEQFF. The CDR3 DNA is TGTGCCAGCAGAGTAGCGTTGGAGCAGTTCTTC. The chain couples TRBV2 to TRBJ2-1; tentative D call: TRBD2 (5 bases). In germline, CDR1 is SNHLY, CDR2 FYNNEI. V was pared by 6 bases and J by 10 bases, with 10 bases between. CDR3 length: 11 residues.

The CDR3 DNA is TGTGCCAGCAGTGAAGGGAACTACGAGCAGTACTTC. This encodes CASSEGNYEQYF. This chain joins TRBV2 and TRBJ2-7; D gene ambiguous. The CDR3 consists of 12 residues. Germline V gene sequence: CDR1 SNHLY, CDR2 FYNNEI. Trimming shortened V by 1 base and J by 3 bases, and 4 bases separated the two germline ends.

The chain combines TRBV6-1 with TRBJ2-1; possibly TRBD2 for D (6 bases). CDR3 length: 15 amino acids. Germline values: CDR1 MNHNS, CDR2 SASEGT. V lost 6 bases and J 3 bases, leaving 15 bases between the germline ends. DNA of the CDR3: TGTGCCAGCAGGCATACGGGACTGAACTACAATGAGCAGTTCTTC. Residues: CASRHTGLNYNEQFF.

This clone was counted only a few times. The chain recombines TRBV29-1 with TRBJ1-1; TRBD1 is a possible D gene (6 bases). CDR3 length: 13 amino acids. Germline CDR1 and CDR2: SQVTM and ANQGSEA. V lost 5 bases, J lost 6 bases, and 16 bases lay in between. The chain's CDR3 is CSVLKIGTPEAFF. Here the CDR3 DNA reads TGCAGCGTTCTGAAAATTGGGACACCTGAAGCTTTCTTT.

This sequence joins TRBV25-1 and TRBJ2-7; D may be TRBD2 (6 bases). This CDR3 has 14 residues. Trimming left V 4 bases short and J 7 bases short, with 17 bases between. Germline V CDR1 and CDR2: MGHDK, SYGVNS. In nucleotides, the CDR3 is TGTGCCAGCAGTGGGCCAGCGGGTTCCCGGGAGCAGTACTTC. Encoded protein: CASSGPAGSREQYF.

This chain links TRBV4-2 with TRBJ1-4, with 8 bases fitting TRBD1. The V and J ends lost 4 bases and 8 bases, in that order; junction bases with no gene match: 21. Germline V CDR1 and CDR2: LGHNA, YNFKEQ. The CDR3 runs to 19 residues. In DNA, the CDR3 is TGTGCCAGCAGCCGGGAGAAGGGGGGCGCCAGGGGGCGGTGGGAAAAACTGTTTTTT. Its protein product is CASSREKGGARGRWEKLFF.

The genes are TRBV10-1 and TRBJ2-5; TRBD2 matches 13 bases. CDR3 size: 15 residues. Germline V gene lookup returns CDR1 WNHNN and CDR2 SYGVQD (reference sequence). V shed 6 bases, J shed 5 bases, and the junction held 6 bases outside the gene matches. CDR3 in DNA: TGCGCCAGCAGCCTACTAGCGGGAGGGCCTGAGACCCAGTACTTC. It codes for CASSLLAGGPETQYF.

J is TRBJ1-2 and V is TRBV27, with 7 bases matching TRBD1. The CDR3 is 15 amino acids. Germline CDR1 is MNHEY and CDR2 is SMNVEV (reference sequence). V lost 5 bases to trimming and J lost 8 bases; unmatched junction nucleotides: 14. The CDR3 here is CASSLGQADLGGYTF. CDR3 coding DNA: TGTGCCAGCAGTCTCGGACAGGCCGACCTAGGAGGCTACACCTTC.

This chain connects TRBV5-4 to TRBJ1-6; TRBD1 matches 10 bases. Germline CDR1 SGHNT, CDR2 YYREEE (reference sequence). The CDR3 has 13 residues. The V segment lost 0 bases and the J segment 13 bases; nucleotides outside the gene matches: 1. For the CDR3, the DNA is TGTGCCAGCAGCTTGGGGACAGGGGGTCCCCTCCACTTT. This codes for CASSLGTGGPLHF.

The J gene is TRBJ1-5, the V gene TRBV7-2; D might be TRBD1 (6 bases). In germline, CDR1 is SGHTA, CDR2 FQGNSA. Trimming took 5 bases from V and 4 from J, leaving 18 bases between them. This CDR3 is 16 amino acids long. CDR3 residues: CASSHDRGARNQPQHF. The CDR3 DNA sequence: TGTGCCAGCAGCCACGACCGGGGGGCGCGAAATCAGCCCCAGCATTTT.